One T cell receptor (beta chain) is described in this entry. What it binds is not known. The data were obtained in a study of shared clonotypes between healthy human individuals. J was trimmed by 4 bases and V by 4 bases; bases with no gene match: 2. The CDR3 contains 15 residues. From germline, CDR1 is MGHRA and CDR2 YSYEKL. Repertoires were generated with immunoSEQ multiplex PCR, while TCRdb's copy carries only in-frame clones and drops some. Of some 660,000 clones listed, 73% are singletons. Study results and limitations: Incomplete sequencing of sorted subsets was indicated by rarefaction despite large depth. Memory subsets had estimated richness that was generally smaller than that of naive subsets.

This TCR was sampled from a woman aged 25-40 years in good health. The sequencing input was memory CD4+ T cells sorted from blood. Noted subset: CD45RA-negative fraction. The genes are TRBV4-1 and TRBJ2-1, with 12 bases fitting TRBD2. CDR3 coding DNA: TGCGCCAGCAGCCCACTAGCGGGAGGATACAATGAGCAGTTCTTC. Residues: CASSPLAGGYNEQFF.